Listed below are T cell receptor beta chains from one sample, sequenced in a study of CD8 T cells in ankylosing spondylitis. TCRdb independently ran MiXCR on the 5' RACE reads; one entry per CDR3 protein. The repertoire holds about 39,000 distinct CDR3 sequences, with approximately 10% as singletons. Source material: blood, either unsorted or a sorted T cell fraction (not recorded which). These receptors were taken from a male donor with ankylosing spondylitis or in good health (not recorded which). Both conserved end residues are trimmed from each CDR3.

j_call,v_call,cdr3_aa
TRBJ2-1,TRBV11-1,ASSPRTSGGGYNEQF
TRBJ2-7,TRBV24-1,ATSEGHRDEQY
TRBJ1-4,TRBV5-6,ASSVRTGTNEKLF
TRBJ2-3,TRBV20-1,SARTSGRPDTQY
TRBJ2-3,TRBV12-3/TRBV12-4,ASSTSAATQY
TRBJ2-7,TRBV6-2/TRBV6-3,ASRFRGLAGGTNYEQY
TRBJ2-7,TRBV20-1,SAEVAREASYEQY
TRBJ2-3,TRBV12-3/TRBV12-4,ASSEEAESADTQY
TRBJ2-2,TRBV5-5,ASSLGLAGGSNTGELF
TRBJ2-1,TRBV7-9,ASSFHPLGEQF
TRBJ1-4,TRBV29-1,SVVTQTTNEKLF
TRBJ1-4,TRBV15,ATSRETGLLSEKLF
TRBJ2-5,TRBV15,ATSSRGGQETQY
TRBJ2-1,TRBV28,ASITAGGVEQF
TRBJ1-4,TRBV7-9,ASILEGGELF
TRBJ2-2,TRBV24-1,ATSDFSGGNTGELF
TRBJ2-1,TRBV20-1,SARGLPGGGHNEQF
TRBJ1-2,TRBV20-1,SARVAGGDGYT
TRBJ2-1,TRBV6-1,ASSEVGQGFYNEQF
TRBJ2-1,TRBV5-1,ASSLGWGAIEQF
TRBJ2-7,TRBV28,ATWVPISYEQY
TRBJ2-5,TRBV7-2,ASSLWASGGQETQY
TRBJ2-5,TRBV7-9,ASSLALAGQETQY
TRBJ2-1,TRBV20-1,SASQYGSNYNEQF
TRBJ2-1,TRBV7-6,ASSLATGEQF
TRBJ1-5,TRBV10-3,ATRTTGDSQPQH
TRBJ2-3,TRBV20-1,SARADGSPHTDTQY
TRBJ2-1,TRBV2,ASSEQAINEQF